These 2 T cell receptor beta chains were all obtained from the same sample, sequenced in a study of blood T cell repertoires in COVID-19. Libraries were prepared by immunoSEQ multiplex PCR; TCRdb keeps only in-frame clonotypes and omits some of them. The sample comprises 75,000 to 90,000 clones, 85% of which are singletons, and about 18% rests with the top ten. Sequenced: peripheral blood. Receptor source: a man older than 75 with active or convalescent COVID-19.

The rearrangement joins TRBV28 to TRBJ1-2; TRBD1 matches 8 bases. The V gene's germline CDR1 is MDHEN and CDR2 SYDVKM. This CDR3 has 13 amino acids. V shed 8 bases and J 5 bases; nucleotides not matched to a gene: 7. DNA of the CDR3: TGTGCCAGCCGACAGGGGCTGACTTATGGCTACACCTTC. Amino acid sequence: CASRQGLTYGYTF.

The rearrangement joins TRBV3-1 (or the pseudogene TRBV3-2) to TRBJ2-5, with D maybe TRBD1 (7 bases). V was clipped by 4 bases and J by 5 bases, with 17 bases between them. The CDR3 sequence is 15 residues long. Germline lookup yields CDR1 LGHDT and CDR2 YNNKEL (reference sequence). Written as DNA, the CDR3 is TGTGCCAGCAGCCGGGACAGCAGACTAGAGGAGACCCAGTACTTC. It encodes CASSRDSRLEETQYF.